The 27 T cell receptor beta chains below were found in one sample sequenced in a study of T cells in narcolepsy. Sequencing used immunoSEQ multiplex PCR; TCRdb keeps in-frame clones, though not all of them. The repertoire holds just over 20,000 clones, with roughly 94% as singletons. Sequencing used CD45RA- memory CD4+ T cells from PBMCs. These receptors were taken from a human donor with narcolepsy.

The chain carries TRBV19 and TRBJ2-4; D uncertain. Germline V CDR1 and CDR2: LNHDA, SQIVND (reference sequence). CDR3 length: 12 amino acids. Deletions cut 4 bases from V and 5 bases from J, with 6 bases between. The CDR3 sequence: CASSTGQNIQYF. CDR3 bases: TGTGCCAGTAGTACCGGACAAAACATTCAGTACTTC.

The V gene is TRBV6-1, the J gene TRBJ1-1; D unclear. Trimming shortened V by 2 bases and J by 1 base, and 8 bases separated the two germline ends. Per the germline V gene, CDR1 is MNHNS and CDR2 is SASEGT. The CDR3 is made up of 14 amino acids. The CDR3 here is CASSELAGNTEAFF. CDR3 in DNA: TGTGCCAGCAGTGAACTGGCAGGGAACACTGAAGCTTTCTTT.

The chain recombines TRBV7-8 with TRBJ1-5; 8 bases match TRBD1. CDR3 length: 16 residues. V lost 5 bases, J lost 0 bases, and 6 bases stayed unmatched. Germline V gene lookup returns CDR1 SGHVS and CDR2 FQNEAQ. DNA for the CDR3: TGTGCCAGCAGCACCGACAGGGGTAATAGCAATCAGCCCCAGCATTTT. Amino acid sequence: CASSTDRGNSNQPQHF.

The rearrangement links TRBV5-6 to TRBJ1-1, with D possibly being TRBD1 (5 bases). This CDR3 contains 11 residues. V was trimmed by 1 base and J by 8 bases, leaving 6 bases between them. Germline values: CDR1 SGHDT, CDR2 YYEEEE. This CDR3 is CASSLQGEAFF. CDR3 nucleotide sequence: TGTGCCAGCAGCTTGCAGGGAGAAGCTTTCTTT.

The V call is TRBV28, the J call TRBJ1-2; 9 bases agree with TRBD1. Germline loops: CDR1 MDHEN, CDR2 SYDVKM. This CDR3 spans 14 amino acids. V shed 7 bases, J shed 8 bases, and the junction held 11 bases outside the gene matches. CDR3 sequence: CASTTGDRAVGYTF. DNA of the CDR3: TGTGCCAGCACAACCGGGGACAGGGCGGTCGGCTACACCTTC.

J is TRBJ2-3 and V is TRBV5-4, with a tentative D call TRBD1 (5 bases). Germline V lookup: CDR1 SGHNT, CDR2 YYREEE (reference sequence). V dropped 1 base and J dropped 5 bases, with 8 bases sitting between them. This CDR3 is 13 amino acids long. The CDR3 nucleotides read TGTGCCAGCAGCTTGCCAGGGTTAGATACGCAGTATTTT. Its protein is CASSLPGLDTQYF. The full variable domain, completed using reference TRBV5-4 and TRBJ2-3, is ETGVTQSPTHLIKTRGQQVTLRCSSQSGHNTVSWYQQALGQGPQFIFQYYREEENGRGNFPPRFSGLQFPNYSSELNVNALELDDSALYLCASSLPGLDTQYFGPGTRLTVL.

This sequence joins TRBV6-4 and TRBJ1-3; the match to TRBD1 covers 7 bases. CDR1 and CDR2 from the germline V gene are MRHNA and SNTAGT. This CDR3 comprises 15 residues. V trimming: 7 bases; J trimming: 4 bases; junction bases outside the gene matches: 10. The CDR3 region is CASTRAGTAGNTIYF. The CDR3 DNA is TGTGCCAGCACTCGCGCGGGGACAGCCGGAAACACCATATATTTT.

About this clone: This sample includes further DNA sequences coding for the same CDR3. The chain employs TRBV18 and TRBJ2-7; tentative D call: TRBD2 (5 bases). CDR3 size: 12 residues. V lost 6 bases to trimming and J lost 4 bases, with 10 bases between them. The germline V gene has CDR1 KGHSH and CDR2 LQKENI. The CDR3 nucleotides are TGTGCCAGCTCGAGCGGCCCTTACGAGCAGTACTTC. Encoded protein: CASSSGPYEQYF.

The V gene is TRBV7-8, the J gene TRBJ2-1, with D unclear. Germline assignment: CDR1 SGHVS and CDR2 FQNEAQ. Trimming stripped 1 base from V and 0 bases from J, with 7 bases between. There are 15 residues in the CDR3. This chain's CDR3 is CASSLGAGSYNEQFF. The CDR3 DNA reads as TGTGCCAGCAGCTTAGGGGCCGGCTCCTACAATGAGCAGTTCTTC.

The CDR3 loop is CASSLDPGRSNYGYTF. DNA of the CDR3: TGTGCCAGCAGCTTAGACCCAGGCCGGTCGAACTATGGCTACACCTTC. The J gene is TRBJ1-2, the V gene TRBV7-2; no definite D call. The ends were cut back, 1 base at V and 2 bases at J, with 14 bases in the middle. This CDR3 contains 16 residues. The germline CDR1 and CDR2 sequences are SGHTA and FQGNSA.

The J gene is TRBJ1-1, the V gene TRBV30; possibly TRBD1 for D (5 bases). The V end lost 5 bases, the J end lost 8 bases, and 21 bases lay between the germline ends. Germline V gene data show CDR1 as GTSNPN and CDR2 as SVGIG (reference sequence). The CDR3 contains 14 residues. The DNA of the CDR3 is TGTGCCTGGGGTATGGGAGGGACGTCGGTCGAAGCTTTCTTT. As protein: CAWGMGGTSVEAFF.

A single count supports this clone. The chain combines TRBV6-1 with TRBJ2-7, with D tentatively TRBD1 (6 bases). V was cut by 6 bases and J by 2 bases, with 14 bases left in between. CDR1 and CDR2 from the germline V gene are MNHNS and SASEGT. The CDR3 sequence is 14 residues long. The CDR3: CASREWDTTYEQYF. CDR3 sequence (DNA): TGTGCCAGCAGGGAATGGGACACGACCTACGAGCAGTACTTC.

The count of this clone is one. This chain links TRBV5-1 with TRBJ2-1; TRBD1 aligns across 10 bases. The CDR3 loop spans 15 amino acids. CDR1 SGHRS and CDR2 YFSETQ come from the germline V gene. V was pared by 2 bases and J by 8 bases, with 7 bases of the junction left unmatched. CDR3 DNA: TGCGCCAGCAGCTTCCGGGACAGGGGTCGCGATGAGCAGTTCTTC. This sequence encodes CASSFRDRGRDEQFF.

The chain carries TRBV5-1 and TRBJ2-3; 8 nucleotides line up with TRBD2. V trimming: 3 bases; J trimming: 5 bases; junction bases outside the gene matches: 5. Germline loops: CDR1 SGHRS, CDR2 YFSETQ. The CDR3 covers 14 residues. The CDR3 loop is CASSWGLAGDTQYF. CDR3 nucleotides: TGCGCCAGCAGCTGGGGGCTAGCGGGAGATACGCAGTATTTT.

The V gene is TRBV2, the J gene TRBJ1-2; the D is unclear. The germline gives CDR1 SNHLY, CDR2 FYNNEI. The CDR3 runs 12 residues. The ends were cut back, 4 bases at V and 8 bases at J, with 11 bases in the middle. The CDR3 nucleotides read TGTGCCAGCAGTGTCGCCCCATACGGCTACACCTTC. Amino acids: CASSVAPYGYTF. Full variable domain (missing parts from reference TRBV2 and TRBJ1-2): EPEVTQTPSHQVTQMGQEVILRCVPISNHLYFYWYRQILGQKVEFLVSFYNNEISEKSEIFDDQFSVERPDGSNFTLKIRSTKLEDSAMYFCASSVAPYGYTFGSGTRLTVV.

The rearrangement links TRBV6-1 to TRBJ1-3; perhaps TRBD1 as D (5 bases). Trimming left V 6 bases short and J 2 bases short, with 11 bases between. This CDR3 comprises 14 residues. Germline lookup yields CDR1 MNHNS and CDR2 SASEGT. CDR3 nucleotides: TGTGCCAGCAGCCCACGGGGGGCTGGAAACACCATATATTTT. This translates into CASSPRGAGNTIYF.

The V and J genes are TRBV11-2 and TRBJ1-1; 7 nucleotides align to TRBD1. CDR3 length: 15 amino acids. Germline values: CDR1 SGHAT, CDR2 FQNNGV. Trimming at V came to 3 bases and at J to 1 base, leaving 5 bases not matched to a gene. The CDR3 coding sequence is TGTGCCAGCAGCTTCGGACAGGCGACGAACACTGAAGCTTTCTTT. As protein: CASSFGQATNTEAFF.

The count of this clone is one. The CDR3 nucleotides are TGTGCCAGCAGTCACAGGACTAGCGGGATTGACGAGCAGTACTTC. Its protein product is CASSHRTSGIDEQYF. The V gene is TRBV5-4, the J gene TRBJ2-7; 12 bases are shared with TRBD2. CDR1 SGHNT and CDR2 YYREEE come from the germline V gene (reference sequence). The J segment lost 5 bases and the V segment lost 5 bases, leaving 8 bases of the junction unmatched. The CDR3 contains 15 residues.

The chain uses TRBV11-2 and TRBJ1-1, with no clear D. Trimming removed 4 bases from V and 8 bases from J, with 11 bases in between. The CDR3 totals 12 residues. Germline V gives CDR1 SGHAT, CDR2 FQNNGV. CDR3 bases: TGTGCCAGCAGCTCTGGGTTAGGCGAAGCTTTCTTT. It is translated as CASSSGLGEAFF. Filled out from reference TRBV11-2 and TRBJ1-1, the complete variable domain reads EAGVAQSPRYKIIEKRQSVAFWCNPISGHATLYWYQQILGQGPKLLIQFQNNGVVDDSQLPKDRFSAERLKGVDSTLKIQPAKLEDSAVYLCASSSGLGEAFFGQGTRLTVV.

The CDR3 is CASSLIRGWTGELFF. The CDR3, as DNA: TGTGCCAGCAGCCTGATCCGGGGTTGGACCGGGGAGCTGTTTTTT. The V gene is TRBV11-2, the J gene TRBJ2-2; tentative D call: TRBD2 (5 bases). This CDR3 contains 15 residues. Germline assignment: CDR1 SGHAT and CDR2 FQNNGV. V lost 5 bases and J 5 bases, leaving 15 bases between the germline ends.

This chain connects TRBV15 to TRBJ2-2; D remains unclear. The CDR3 is 18 amino acids. Germline V gives CDR1 LNHNV, CDR2 YYDKDF (reference sequence). V was clipped by 1 base and J by 0 bases, with 15 bases between them. The CDR3 sequence: CATSRVRGANANTGELFF. CDR3 nucleotide sequence: TGTGCCACCAGCAGAGTACGAGGAGCGAACGCGAACACCGGGGAGCTGTTTTTT.

The CDR3 DNA is TGCGCCAGCAGCTCTGGCCGGGGTAAGGGCGACTATGGCTACACCTTC. Translating it yields CASSSGRGKGDYGYTF. The V call is TRBV5-1, the J call TRBJ1-2; unclear D gene. This CDR3 region has 16 residues. Trimming took off 3 bases at V and 3 bases at J, with 18 bases between the two ends. The germline gives CDR1 SGHRS, CDR2 YFSETQ.

The chain uses TRBV19 and TRBJ1-1; D perhaps matches TRBD1 (5 bases). The V gene lost 2 bases and the J gene lost 4 bases, with 20 bases spanning the gap. Germline V gives CDR1 LNHDA, CDR2 SQIVND (reference sequence). The CDR3 has 17 residues. CDR3 protein: CASSIPQGQVKGTEAFF. The CDR3 DNA reads TGTGCCAGTAGTATACCTCAGGGCCAGGTAAAGGGCACTGAAGCTTTCTTT.

This clone was picked up one time. J is TRBJ2-3 and V is TRBV19; tentative D call: TRBD1 (5 bases). The CDR3 contains 14 residues. V lost 7 bases and J lost 0, with 11 bases in between. Germline V gives CDR1 LNHDA, CDR2 SQIVND (reference sequence). The CDR3 loop reads CASKGRQSTDTQYF. Written as DNA, the CDR3 is TGTGCCAGTAAAGGGCGACAGAGCACAGATACGCAGTATTTT.

The chain employs TRBV19 and TRBJ1-2; D gene unclear. CDR1 LNHDA and CDR2 SQIVND come from the germline V gene (reference sequence). CDR3 size: 13 residues. Trimming cost V 5 bases and J 4 bases, with 11 bases left between them. CDR3 protein: CASSSDSTYGYTF. As DNA, the CDR3 is TGTGCCAGTAGTTCAGACTCGACCTATGGCTACACCTTC.

The gene calls are TRBV5-4 and TRBJ1-1, with D possibly matching TRBD1 (5 bases). The CDR3 loop spans 15 amino acids. Germline CDR1 and CDR2: SGHNT and YYREEE (reference sequence). V was trimmed by 1 base and J by 4 bases, leaving 14 bases between them. CDR3 sequence (DNA): TGTGCCAGCAGCTTGAGCGGGGCGTCGAGCACTGAAGCTTTCTTT. This codes for CASSLSGASSTEAFF.

V is TRBV5-1 and J is TRBJ2-1; D possibly matches TRBD1 or TRBD2 (5 bases each). The CDR3 covers 14 residues. The germline V gene encodes CDR1 SGHRS and CDR2 YFSETQ. The germline V and J ends were trimmed by 2 bases and 5 bases, with 11 bases remaining between them. CDR3 residues: CASSLGTANNEQFF. CDR3 in DNA: TGCGCCAGCAGCTTAGGGACGGCCAACAATGAGCAGTTCTTC.